This is a list of T cell receptor gamma chains from one sample in a study of Vδ1+ human thymocytes. TCRdb repeated clone calling on the multiplex PCR reads with CATT. The sample has about 36,000 gamma-chain clones; about 19% are singletons. The sample was Vdelta1+ gamma-delta thymocytes from the thymus. These receptors came from a girl less than two years old who had congenital heart surgery. Each CDR3 is given with its conserved first and last residue. Clone size appears in some rows only: once, few, many, or a class for an expanded clone.

j_call | cdr3_length | clone_size | v_call | cdr3_nt | cdr3_aa
TRGJ1/TRGJ2 | 12 | - | TRGV3 | TGTGCCACCTGGGACTCTACCCGGGGGAAACTCTTT | CATWDSTRGKLF
TRGJ1/TRGJ2 | 11 | - | TRGV8 | TGTGCCACCTGGGATAGGGTTTGGAAACTCTTT | CATWDRVWKLF
TRGJP2 | 15 | few | TRGV8 | TGTGCCACCTGGGTCATCCATAGTAGTGATTGGATCAAGACGTTT | CATWVIHSSDWIKTF
TRGJ1/TRGJ2 | 16 | - | TRGV4 | TGTGCCACCTGGGACGGGCGAAAGTTCCCCCTAGTTGAGAAACTCTTT | CATWDGRKFPLVEKLF
TRGJ1/TRGJ2 | 15 | few | TRGV9 | TGTGCCTTGTGGGAGCTCCCACCTAATTATTATAAGAAACTCTTT | CALWELPPNYYKKLF
TRGJ1/TRGJ2 | 14 | once | TRGV2 | TGTGCCACCTGGGACCCAAAAACTCGCTATAAGAAACTCTTT | CATWDPKTRYKKLF
TRGJ1/TRGJ2 | 14 | - | TRGV4 | TGTGCCACCTGGGATGGGGGGTGTTATTATAAGAAACTCTTT | CATWDGGCYYKKLF
TRGJP2 | 15 | - | TRGV4 | TGTGCCACCTGGGACCCAACGGTGGGTGATTGGATCAAGACGTTT | CATWDPTVGDWIKTF
TRGJP2 | 17 | - | TRGV2 | TGTGCCACCTGGGACGGGCTTCGGGGTTGTAGTGATTGGATCAAGACGTTT | CATWDGLRGCSDWIKTF
TRGJ1/TRGJ2 | 11 | medium-sized | TRGV3 | TGTGCCACCTGGGACACTTATAAGAAACTCTTT | CATWDTYKKLF
TRGJ1/TRGJ2 | 16 | - | TRGV2 | TGTGCCACCTGGGAAAAGTCCAACCATCCTTATTATAAGAAACTCTTT | CATWEKSNHPYYKKLF
TRGJ1/TRGJ2 | 10 | - | TRGV3 | TGTGCCACCTGGGACAGGCAGCGGCTCTTT | CATWDRQRLF
TRGJ1/TRGJ2 | 15 | few | TRGV2 | TGTGCCACCTGGGGCGGGGACTCCAATTATTATAAGAAACTCTTT | CATWGGDSNYYKKLF
TRGJ1/TRGJ2 | 13 | - | TRGV4 | TGTGCCACCTGGGATGGCCAATATTATAAGAAACTCTTT | CATWDGQYYKKLF
TRGJ1/TRGJ2 | 9 | - | TRGV3 | TGTGCCACCTGGGACAAGGGGCTCTTT | CATWDKGLF
TRGJ1/TRGJ2 | 14 | - | TRGV9 | TGTGCCTTGTGGGAGGTGCAAAAGGCTTATAAGAAACTCTTT | CALWEVQKAYKKLF
TRGJ1/TRGJ2 | 14 | - | TRGV2 | TGTGCCACCTGGGATGTGCCTGGGTATTATAAGAAACTCTTT | CATWDVPGYYKKLF
TRGJP1 | 12 | - | TRGV8 | TGTGCCACCTGGATCACTGGTTGGTTCAAGATATTT | CATWITGWFKIF
TRGJ1/TRGJ2 | 14 | - | TRGV8 | TGTGCCACCTGGGATATGGTCGACGGGTATAAGAAACTCTTT | CATWDMVDGYKKLF
TRGJ1/TRGJ2 | 14 | - | TRGV2 | TGTGCCACCTGGGACGCCCCCCTAAGGTATAAGAAACTCTTT | CATWDAPLRYKKLF
TRGJ1/TRGJ2 | 10 | - | TRGV9 | TGTGCCTTGTGGGAGGTGCACCCCCTCTTT | CALWEVHPLF
TRGJP2 | 15 | few | TRGV8 | TGTGCCACCTGGGATAGCTCGAGTAGTGATTGGATCAAGACGTTT | CATWDSSSSDWIKTF
TRGJP1 | 16 | few | TRGV2 | TGTGCCACCTGGGACAAGCCCCAGACCACTGGTTGGTTCAAGATATTT | CATWDKPQTTGWFKIF
TRGJP1 | 19 | once | TRGV3 | TGTGCCACCTGGGACGGACCAACGGGGGCGAATACCACTGGTTGGTTCAAGATATTT | CATWDGPTGANTTGWFKIF